This T cell receptor beta chain was observed in a study of graft-versus-host responses after intestinal transplantation. TCRdb's copy holds only in-frame clones and misses some; the assay was immunoSEQ multiplex PCR. This table has approximately 20,000 clones, 35% to 50% appearing once. Irradiated, violet-dye-labeled stimulators (around 200,000) were plated alongside around 200,000 CFSE-labeled responders. The responders that had proliferated, CFSE-low CD3+CD4+ and CD3+CD8+ cells, were sorted after the reaction. CDR3 length: 14 residues. From germline, CDR1 is SNHLY and CDR2 FYNNEI. Trimming cost V 5 bases and J 3 bases; bases outside gene matches: 2. Overall study findings and caveats: Patients with graft-donor T cell macrochimerism had high graft-versus-host to host-versus-graft clonal ratios in allografts.

This sequence joins TRBV2 and TRBJ2-7; 12 bases map to TRBD2. The starting material was alloreactive CD8+ T cells from a mixed lymphocyte reaction culture, obtained before intestinal transplant. Subset denoted: CFSE-low proliferating T cells sorted from roughly 6-day pre-transplant mixed lymphocyte reaction (GvH or HvG direction). The origin of this receptor is a human patient who received an intestinal transplant. The CDR3 protein is CASSPTSGSYEQYF. The CDR3 DNA is TGTGCCAGCAGTCCGACTAGCGGGAGCTACGAGCAGTACTTC.